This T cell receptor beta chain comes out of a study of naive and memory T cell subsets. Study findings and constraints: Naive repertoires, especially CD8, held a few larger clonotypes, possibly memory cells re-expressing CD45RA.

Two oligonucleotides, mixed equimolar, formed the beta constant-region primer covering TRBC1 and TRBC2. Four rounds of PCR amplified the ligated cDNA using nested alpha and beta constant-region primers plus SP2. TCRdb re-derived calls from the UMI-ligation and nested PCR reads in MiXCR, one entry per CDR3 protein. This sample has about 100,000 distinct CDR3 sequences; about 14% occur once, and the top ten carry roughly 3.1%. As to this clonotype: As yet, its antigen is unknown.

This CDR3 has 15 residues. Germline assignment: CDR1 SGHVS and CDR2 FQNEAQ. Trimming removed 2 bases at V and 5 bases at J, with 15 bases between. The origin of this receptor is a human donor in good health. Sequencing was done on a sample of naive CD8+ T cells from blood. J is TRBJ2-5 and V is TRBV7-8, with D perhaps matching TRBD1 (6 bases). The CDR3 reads CASSLNYRADETQYF. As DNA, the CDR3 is TGTGCCAGCAGCTTAAATTACAGGGCCGACGAGACCCAGTACTTC.